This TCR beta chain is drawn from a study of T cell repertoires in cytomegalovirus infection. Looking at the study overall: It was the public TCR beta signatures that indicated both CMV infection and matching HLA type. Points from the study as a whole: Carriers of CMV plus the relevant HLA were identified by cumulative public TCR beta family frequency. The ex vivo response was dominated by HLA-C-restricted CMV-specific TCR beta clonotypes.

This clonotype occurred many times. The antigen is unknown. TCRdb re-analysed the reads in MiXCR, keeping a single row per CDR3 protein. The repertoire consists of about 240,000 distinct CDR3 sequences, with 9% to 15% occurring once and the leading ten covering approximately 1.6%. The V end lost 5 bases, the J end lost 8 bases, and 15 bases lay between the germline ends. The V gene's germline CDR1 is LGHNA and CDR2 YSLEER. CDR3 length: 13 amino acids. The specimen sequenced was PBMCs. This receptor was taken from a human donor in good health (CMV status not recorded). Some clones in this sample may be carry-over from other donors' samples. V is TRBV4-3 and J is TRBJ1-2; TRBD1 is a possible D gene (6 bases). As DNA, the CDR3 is TGCGCCAGCAGCTCCCAACAGGGACGCGGCTACACCTTC. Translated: CASSSQQGRGYTF.